This entry describes one TCR beta chain. Its antigen is as yet unknown. TCRdb redid the calling of the reads with MiXCR, one entry per CDR3 protein. Of around 570,000 distinct CDR3 sequences listed, around 40% are singletons. This entry comes from a study of T cell repertoires in cytomegalovirus infection. Background on the study: CMV infection plus the matching HLA type was flagged by public TCR beta signatures.

Regarding the study as a whole: Clonotype analysis showed dominance of the ex vivo response by HLA-C-restricted CMV-specific TCR beta clonotypes. Cumulative frequency (of public TCR beta family members) identified carriers of CMV plus the relevant HLA.

The source is a human donor in good health (CMV status not recorded). Some clones in this sample may be carry-over from other donors' samples. The material was cultured PBMCs, obtained from culture after CMV antigen stimulation.

The CDR3 nucleotides are TGTGCCAGCAGCTCACCGACGCAACTGCAGTACTTC. Encoded protein: CASSSPTQLQYF. The chain recombines TRBV7-9 with TRBJ2-7; no firm D call. Germline CDR1 reads SEHNR; CDR2 reads FQNEAQ (reference sequence). Trimming pared 4 bases from V and 9 bases from J, leaving 13 bases between. There are 12 residues in the CDR3.